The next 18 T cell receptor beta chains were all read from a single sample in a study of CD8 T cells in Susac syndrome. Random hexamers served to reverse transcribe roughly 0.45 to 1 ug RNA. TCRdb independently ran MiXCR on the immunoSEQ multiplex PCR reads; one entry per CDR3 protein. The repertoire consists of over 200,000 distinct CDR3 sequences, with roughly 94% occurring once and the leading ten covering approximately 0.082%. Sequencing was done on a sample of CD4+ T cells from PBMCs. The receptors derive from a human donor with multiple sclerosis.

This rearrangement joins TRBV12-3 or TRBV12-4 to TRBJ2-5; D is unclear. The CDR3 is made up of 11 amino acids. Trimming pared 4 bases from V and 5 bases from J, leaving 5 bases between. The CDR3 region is CASSYTETQYF. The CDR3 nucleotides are TGTGCCAGCAGTTATACGGAGACCCAGTACTTC.

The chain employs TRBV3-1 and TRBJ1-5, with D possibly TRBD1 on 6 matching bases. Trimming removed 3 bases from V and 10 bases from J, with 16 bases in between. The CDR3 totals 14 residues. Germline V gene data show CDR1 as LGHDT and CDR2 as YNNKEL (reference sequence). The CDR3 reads CASSQDSSNDPQHF. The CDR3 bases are TGTGCCAGCAGCCAGGACAGCTCCAATGATCCCCAGCATTTT.

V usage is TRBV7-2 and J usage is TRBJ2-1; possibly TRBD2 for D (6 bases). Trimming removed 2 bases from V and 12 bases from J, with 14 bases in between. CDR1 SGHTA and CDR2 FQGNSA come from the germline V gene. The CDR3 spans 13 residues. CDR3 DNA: TGTGCCAGCAGCTTAATGTTCCGGGACTCGCAGTTCTTC. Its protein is CASSLMFRDSQFF.

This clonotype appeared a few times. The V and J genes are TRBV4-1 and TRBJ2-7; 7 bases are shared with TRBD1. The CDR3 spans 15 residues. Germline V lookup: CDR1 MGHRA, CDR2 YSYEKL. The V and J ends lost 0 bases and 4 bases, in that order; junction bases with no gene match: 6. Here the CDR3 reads CASSQEGDSRYEQYF. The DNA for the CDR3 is TGCGCCAGCAGCCAAGAAGGGGACAGTAGGTACGAGCAGTACTTC.

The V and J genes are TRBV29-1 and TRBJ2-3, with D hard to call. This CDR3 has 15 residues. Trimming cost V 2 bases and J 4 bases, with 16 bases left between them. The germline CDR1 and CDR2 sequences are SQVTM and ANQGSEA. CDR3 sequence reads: CSVELSTTQADTQYF. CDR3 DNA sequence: TGCAGCGTTGAACTTAGTACGACTCAAGCAGATACGCAGTATTTT.

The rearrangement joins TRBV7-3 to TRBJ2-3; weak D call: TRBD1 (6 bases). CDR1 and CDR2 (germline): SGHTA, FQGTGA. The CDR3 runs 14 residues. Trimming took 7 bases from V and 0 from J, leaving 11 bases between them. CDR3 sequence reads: CASKDSHSTDTQYF. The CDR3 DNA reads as TGTGCCAGCAAGGACAGCCATAGCACAGATACGCAGTATTTT. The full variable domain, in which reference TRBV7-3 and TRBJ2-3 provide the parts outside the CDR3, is GAGVSQTPSNKVTEKGKYVELRCDPISGHTALYWYRQSLGQGPEFLIYFQGTGAADDSGLPNDRFFAVRPEGSVSTLKIQRTERGDSAVYLCASKDSHSTDTQYFGPGTRLTVL.

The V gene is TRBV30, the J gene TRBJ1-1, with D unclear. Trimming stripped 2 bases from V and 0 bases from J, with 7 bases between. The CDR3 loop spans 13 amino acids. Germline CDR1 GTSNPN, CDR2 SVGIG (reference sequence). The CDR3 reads CAWSRDMNTEAFF. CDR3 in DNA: TGTGCCTGGAGTAGGGATATGAACACTGAAGCTTTCTTT.

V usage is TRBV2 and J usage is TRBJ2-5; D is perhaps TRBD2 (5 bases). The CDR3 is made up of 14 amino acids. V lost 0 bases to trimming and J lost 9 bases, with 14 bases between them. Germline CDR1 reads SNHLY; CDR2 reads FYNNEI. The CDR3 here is CASSEAIVAAAQYF. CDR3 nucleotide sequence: TGTGCCAGCAGTGAAGCGATTGTAGCAGCGGCCCAGTACTTC.

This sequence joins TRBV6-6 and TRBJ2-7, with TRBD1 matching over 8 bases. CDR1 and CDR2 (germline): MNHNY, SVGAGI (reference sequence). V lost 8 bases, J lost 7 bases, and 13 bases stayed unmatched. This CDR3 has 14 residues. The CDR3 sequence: CASASQTGVGEQYF. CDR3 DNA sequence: TGTGCCAGCGCCAGTCAGACAGGGGTGGGTGAGCAGTACTTC.

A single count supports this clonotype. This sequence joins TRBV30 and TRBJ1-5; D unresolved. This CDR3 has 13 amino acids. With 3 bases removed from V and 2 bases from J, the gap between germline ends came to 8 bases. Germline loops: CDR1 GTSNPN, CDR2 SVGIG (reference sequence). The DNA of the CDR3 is TGTGCCTGGAGGGGTTCGGGCAATCAGCCCCAGCATTTT. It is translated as CAWRGSGNQPQHF.

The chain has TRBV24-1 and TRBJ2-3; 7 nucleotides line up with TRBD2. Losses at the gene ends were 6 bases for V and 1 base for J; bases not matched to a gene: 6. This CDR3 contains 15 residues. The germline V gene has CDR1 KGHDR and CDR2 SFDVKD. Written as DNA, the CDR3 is TGTGCCACCAGTATCCGGGGGAGGGGCACAGATACGCAGTATTTT. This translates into CATSIRGRGTDTQYF.

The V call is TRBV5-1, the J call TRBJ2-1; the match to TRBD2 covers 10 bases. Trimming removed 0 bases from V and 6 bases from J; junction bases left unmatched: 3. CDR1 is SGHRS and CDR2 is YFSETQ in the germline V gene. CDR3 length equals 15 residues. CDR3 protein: CASSLVWTSGNEQFF. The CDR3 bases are TGCGCCAGCAGCTTGGTCTGGACTAGCGGCAATGAGCAGTTCTTC.

CDR3 in DNA: TGCAGTGCTGGAAAGGGGGGCCGCGCAGATACGCAGTATTTT. It yields the protein CSAGKGGRADTQYF. The J gene is TRBJ2-3, the V gene TRBV20-1; D is perhaps TRBD1 or TRBD2 (6 bases each). V gave up 5 bases and J gave up 4 bases, with 16 bases separating them. CDR1 and CDR2 (germline): DFQATT, SNEGSKA (reference sequence). The CDR3 contains 14 residues.

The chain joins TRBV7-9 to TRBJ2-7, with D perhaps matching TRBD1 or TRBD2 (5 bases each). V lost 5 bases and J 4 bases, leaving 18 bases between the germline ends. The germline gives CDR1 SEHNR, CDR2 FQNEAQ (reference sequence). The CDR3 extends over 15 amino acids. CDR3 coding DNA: TGTGCCAGCAGCCCGATAAGAGGGCGGACATACGAGCAGTACGTC. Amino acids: CASSPIRGRTYEQYV.

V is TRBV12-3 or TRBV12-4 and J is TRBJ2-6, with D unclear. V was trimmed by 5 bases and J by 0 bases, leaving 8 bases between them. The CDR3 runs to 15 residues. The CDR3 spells CASSPYSSGANVLTF. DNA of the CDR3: TGTGCCAGCAGTCCCTACAGCTCTGGGGCCAACGTCCTGACTTTC.

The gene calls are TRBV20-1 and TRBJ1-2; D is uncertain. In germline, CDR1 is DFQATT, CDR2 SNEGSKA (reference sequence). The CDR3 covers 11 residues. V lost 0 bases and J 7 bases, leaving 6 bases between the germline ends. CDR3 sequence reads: CSARDRAGYTF. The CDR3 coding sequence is TGCAGTGCTAGAGATAGGGCTGGCTACACCTTC.

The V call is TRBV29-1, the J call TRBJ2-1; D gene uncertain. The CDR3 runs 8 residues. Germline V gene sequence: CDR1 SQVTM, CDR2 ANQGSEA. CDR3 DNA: TGCAGTTTAGGTCAGCAGTTCTTC. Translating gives CSLGQQFF.

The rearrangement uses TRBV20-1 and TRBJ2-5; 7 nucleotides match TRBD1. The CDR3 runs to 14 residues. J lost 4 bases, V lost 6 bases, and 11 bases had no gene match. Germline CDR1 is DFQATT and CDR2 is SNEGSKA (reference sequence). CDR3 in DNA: TGCAGTGCACATTTACCCAGGGGGAGAGAGACCCAGTACTTC. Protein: CSAHLPRGRETQYF.